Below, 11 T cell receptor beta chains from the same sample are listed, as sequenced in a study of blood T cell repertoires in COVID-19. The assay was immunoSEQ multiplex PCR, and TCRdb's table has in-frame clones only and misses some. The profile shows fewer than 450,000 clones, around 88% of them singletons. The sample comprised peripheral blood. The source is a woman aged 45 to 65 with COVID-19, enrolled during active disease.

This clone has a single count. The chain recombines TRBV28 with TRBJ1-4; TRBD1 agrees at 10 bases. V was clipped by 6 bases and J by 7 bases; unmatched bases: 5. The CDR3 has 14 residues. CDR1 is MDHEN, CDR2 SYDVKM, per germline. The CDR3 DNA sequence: TGTGCCAGCAGGGACAGGGGGAATGCTGAAAAACTGTTTTTT. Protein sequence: CASRDRGNAEKLFF.

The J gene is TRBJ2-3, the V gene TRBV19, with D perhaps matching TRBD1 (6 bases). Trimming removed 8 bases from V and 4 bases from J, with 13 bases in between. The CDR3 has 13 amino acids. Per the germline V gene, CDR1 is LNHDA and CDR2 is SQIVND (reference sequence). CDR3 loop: CASDDRRADTQYF. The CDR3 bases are TGTGCCAGTGATGACAGGCGCGCAGATACGCAGTATTTT.

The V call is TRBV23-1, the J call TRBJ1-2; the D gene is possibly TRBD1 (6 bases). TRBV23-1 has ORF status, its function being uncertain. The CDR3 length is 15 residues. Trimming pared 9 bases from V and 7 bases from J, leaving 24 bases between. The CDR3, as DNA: TGCGCCAGACGCCCGGGACACCGTAAATCCTGTGGCTACACCTTC. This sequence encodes CARRPGHRKSCGYTF.

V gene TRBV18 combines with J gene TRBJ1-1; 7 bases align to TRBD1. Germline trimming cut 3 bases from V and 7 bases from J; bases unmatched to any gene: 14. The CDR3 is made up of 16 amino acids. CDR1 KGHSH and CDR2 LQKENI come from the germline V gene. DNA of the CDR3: TGTGCCAGCTCACCGAGGGGGCCCCCGTTGAGAGTTGAAGCTTTCTTT. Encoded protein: CASSPRGPPLRVEAFF.

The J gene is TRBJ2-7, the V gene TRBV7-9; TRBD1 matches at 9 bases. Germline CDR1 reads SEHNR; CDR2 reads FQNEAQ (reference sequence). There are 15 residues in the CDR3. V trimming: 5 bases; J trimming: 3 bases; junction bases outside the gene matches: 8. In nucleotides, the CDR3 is TGTGCCAGCAGCGCGGGGACAGGGTCAATCTACGAGCAGTACTTC. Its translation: CASSAGTGSIYEQYF.

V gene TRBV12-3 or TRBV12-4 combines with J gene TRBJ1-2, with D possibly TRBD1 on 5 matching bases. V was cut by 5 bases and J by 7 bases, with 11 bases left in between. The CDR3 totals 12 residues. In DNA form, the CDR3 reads TGTGCCAGCAGTCCAGGGTCTCGTGGCTACACCTTC. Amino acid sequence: CASSPGSRGYTF.

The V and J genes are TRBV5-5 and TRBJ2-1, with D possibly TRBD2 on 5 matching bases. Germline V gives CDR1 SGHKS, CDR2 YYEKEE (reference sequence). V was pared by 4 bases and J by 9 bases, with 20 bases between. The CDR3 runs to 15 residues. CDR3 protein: CASSPPSGINGEQFF. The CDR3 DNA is TGTGCCAGCAGCCCCCCCTCGGGGATCAACGGTGAGCAGTTCTTC.

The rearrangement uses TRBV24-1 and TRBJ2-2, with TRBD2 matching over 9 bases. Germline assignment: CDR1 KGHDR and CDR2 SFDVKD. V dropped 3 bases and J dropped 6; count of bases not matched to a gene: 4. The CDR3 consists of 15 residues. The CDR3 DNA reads TGTGCCACCAGTGATGTCGGCGGGGGGGCCGGGGAGCTGTTTTTT. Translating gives CATSDVGGGAGELFF.

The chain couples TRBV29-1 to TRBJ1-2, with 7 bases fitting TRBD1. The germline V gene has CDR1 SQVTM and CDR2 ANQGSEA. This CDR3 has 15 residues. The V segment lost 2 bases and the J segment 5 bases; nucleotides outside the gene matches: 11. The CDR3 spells CSVEYWEGGVYGYTF. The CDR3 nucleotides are TGCAGCGTTGAATATTGGGAAGGGGGCGTTTATGGCTACACCTTC. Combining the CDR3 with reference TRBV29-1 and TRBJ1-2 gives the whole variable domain SAVISQKPSRDICQRGTSLTIQCQVDSQVTMMFWYRQQPGQSLTLIATANQGSEATYESGFVIDKFPISRPNLTFSTLTVSNMSPEDSSIYLCSVEYWEGGVYGYTFGSGTRLTVV.

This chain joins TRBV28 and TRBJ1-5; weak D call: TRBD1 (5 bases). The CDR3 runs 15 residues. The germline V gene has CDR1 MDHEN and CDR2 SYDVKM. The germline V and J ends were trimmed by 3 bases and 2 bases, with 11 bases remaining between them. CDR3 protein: CASSLDGGGNQPQHF. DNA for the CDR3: TGTGCCAGCAGTTTGGATGGGGGGGGCAATCAGCCCCAGCATTTT. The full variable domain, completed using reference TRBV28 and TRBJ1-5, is DVKVTQSSRYLVKRTGEKVFLECVQDMDHENMFWYRQDPGLGLRLIYFSYDVKMKEKGDIPEGYSVSREKKERFSLILESASTNQTSMYLCASSLDGGGNQPQHFGDGTRLSIL.

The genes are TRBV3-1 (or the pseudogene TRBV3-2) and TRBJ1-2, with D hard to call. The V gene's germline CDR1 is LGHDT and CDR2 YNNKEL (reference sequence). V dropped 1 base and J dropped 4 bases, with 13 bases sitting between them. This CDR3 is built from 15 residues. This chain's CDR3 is CASSQVQRSFYGYTF. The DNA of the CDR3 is TGTGCCAGCAGCCAAGTGCAGCGGAGTTTCTATGGCTACACCTTC.